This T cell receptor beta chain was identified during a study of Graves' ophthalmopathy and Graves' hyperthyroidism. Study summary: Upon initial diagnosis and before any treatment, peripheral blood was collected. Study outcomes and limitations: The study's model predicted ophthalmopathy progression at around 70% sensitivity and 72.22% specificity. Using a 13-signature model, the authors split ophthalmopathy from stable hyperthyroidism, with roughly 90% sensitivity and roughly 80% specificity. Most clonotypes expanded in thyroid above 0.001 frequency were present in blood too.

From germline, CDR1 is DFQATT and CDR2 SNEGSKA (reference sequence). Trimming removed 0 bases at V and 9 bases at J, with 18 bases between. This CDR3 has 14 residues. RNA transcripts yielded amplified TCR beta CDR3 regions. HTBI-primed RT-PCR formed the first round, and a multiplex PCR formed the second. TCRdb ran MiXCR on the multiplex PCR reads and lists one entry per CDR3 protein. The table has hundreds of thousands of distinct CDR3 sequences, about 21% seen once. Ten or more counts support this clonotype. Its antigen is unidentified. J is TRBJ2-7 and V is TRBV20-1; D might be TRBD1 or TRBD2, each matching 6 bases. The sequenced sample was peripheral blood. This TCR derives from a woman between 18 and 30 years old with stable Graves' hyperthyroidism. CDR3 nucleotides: TGCAGTGCTAGAGATCCCCAGGGAAGGGGGGTGCAGTACTTC. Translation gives CSARDPQGRGVQYF.